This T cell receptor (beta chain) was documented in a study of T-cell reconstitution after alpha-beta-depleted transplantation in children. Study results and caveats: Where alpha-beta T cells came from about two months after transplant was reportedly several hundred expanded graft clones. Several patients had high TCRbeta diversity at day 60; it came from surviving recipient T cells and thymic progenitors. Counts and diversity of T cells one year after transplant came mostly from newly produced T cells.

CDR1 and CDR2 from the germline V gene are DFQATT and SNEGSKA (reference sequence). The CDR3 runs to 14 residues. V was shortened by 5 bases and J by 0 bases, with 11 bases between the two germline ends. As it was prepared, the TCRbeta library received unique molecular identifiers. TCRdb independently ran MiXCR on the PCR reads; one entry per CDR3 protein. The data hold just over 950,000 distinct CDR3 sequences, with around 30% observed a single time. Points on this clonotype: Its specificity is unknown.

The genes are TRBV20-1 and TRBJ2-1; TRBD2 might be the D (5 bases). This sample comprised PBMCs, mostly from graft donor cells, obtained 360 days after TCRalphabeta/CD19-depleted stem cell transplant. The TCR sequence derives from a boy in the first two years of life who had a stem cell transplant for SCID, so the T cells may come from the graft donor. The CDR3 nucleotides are TGCAGTGCTGCTAGCTTTAGCTCCTACAATGAGCAGTTCTTC. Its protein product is CSAASFSSYNEQFF.